This T cell receptor beta chain was captured by sequencing in a study of liver allograft versus peripheral blood T cells. Study details: Liver transplant recipients had T cell receptor repertoires compared between transplanted liver and peripheral blood.

This CDR3 spans 13 amino acids. The germline V gene has CDR1 MNHEY and CDR2 SMNVEV (reference sequence). Unmatched junction bases numbered 4, after V lost 8 bases and J lost 3 bases. Broader study findings: Repertoires found inside liver allografts reportedly differed from T cell receptor repertoires in peripheral blood.

In this sample, this clonotype turned up a few times. Its target is not known. TCRdb reprocessed the reads with MiXCR, giving one entry per CDR3 protein. The repertoire consists of 8,500 to 9,500 distinct CDR3 sequences, with around 21% occurring once and the leading ten covering roughly 5%. The chain is built from TRBV27 and TRBJ2-7; 10 nucleotides match TRBD2. The receptor was derived from a human patient who had a liver transplant. Some T cells here may be from the graft donor. CDR3 loop: CASGTSEFYEQYF. DNA for the CDR3: TGTGCCAGCGGGACTAGCGAGTTCTACGAGCAGTACTTC.